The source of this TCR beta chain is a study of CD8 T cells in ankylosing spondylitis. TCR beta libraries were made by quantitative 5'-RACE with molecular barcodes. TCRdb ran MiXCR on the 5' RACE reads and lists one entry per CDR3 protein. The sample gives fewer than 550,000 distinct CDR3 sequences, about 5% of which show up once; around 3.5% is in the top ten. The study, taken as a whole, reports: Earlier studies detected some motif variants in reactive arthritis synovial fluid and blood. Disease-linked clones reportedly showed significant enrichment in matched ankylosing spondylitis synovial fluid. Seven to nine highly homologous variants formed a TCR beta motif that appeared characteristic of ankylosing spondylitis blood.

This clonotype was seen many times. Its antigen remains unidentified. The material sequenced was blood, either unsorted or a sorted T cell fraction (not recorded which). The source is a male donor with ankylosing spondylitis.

CDR3 nucleotides: TGTGCCAGCAGCTTAAGACTGGCCGGTTTGGTCGATGAGCAGTTCTTC. This encodes CASSLRLAGLVDEQFF. The rearrangement links TRBV7-2 to TRBJ2-1; D call uncertain. Germline V gene sequence: CDR1 SGHTA, CDR2 FQGNSA. Trimming cost V 2 bases and J 8 bases, with 19 bases left between them. CDR3 length: 16 residues.